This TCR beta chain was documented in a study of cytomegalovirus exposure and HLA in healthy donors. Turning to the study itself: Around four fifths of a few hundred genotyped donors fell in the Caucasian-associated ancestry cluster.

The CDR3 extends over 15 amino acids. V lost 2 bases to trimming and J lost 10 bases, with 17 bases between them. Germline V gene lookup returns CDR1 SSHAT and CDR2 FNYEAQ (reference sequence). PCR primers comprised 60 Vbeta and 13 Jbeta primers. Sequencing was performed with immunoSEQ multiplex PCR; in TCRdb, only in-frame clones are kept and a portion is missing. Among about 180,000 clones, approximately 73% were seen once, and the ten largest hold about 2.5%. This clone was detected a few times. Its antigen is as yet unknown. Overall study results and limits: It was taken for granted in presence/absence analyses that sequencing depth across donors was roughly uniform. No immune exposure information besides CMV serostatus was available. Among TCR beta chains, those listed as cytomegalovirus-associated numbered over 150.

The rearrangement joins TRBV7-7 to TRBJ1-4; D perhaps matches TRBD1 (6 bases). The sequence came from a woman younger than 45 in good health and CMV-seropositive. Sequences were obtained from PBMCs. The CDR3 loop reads CASSLLAQGRGKLFF. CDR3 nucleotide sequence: TGTGCCAGCAGCTTATTGGCACAGGGAAGGGGAAAACTGTTTTTT.